The 28 T cell receptor beta chains presented below share a single source sample, sequenced in a study of identical twins. TCRdb analysed the 5' RACE reads with MiXCR anew, one entry per CDR3 protein. The sample lists a few hundred thousand distinct CDR3 sequences; approximately 8.7% were seen once. Input material: naive T cells sorted from blood. These receptors were obtained from a woman between 50 and 59 years old in good health.

Many counts were recorded for this clonotype. The chain employs TRBV12-3 or TRBV12-4 and TRBJ2-3, with 15 bases lining up with TRBD2. The V and J ends lost 5 bases and 6 bases, in that order; junction bases with no gene match: 3. The CDR3 totals 15 residues. The CDR3 loop is CASSGLAGGRDTQYF. For the CDR3, the DNA is TGTGCCAGCAGTGGACTAGCGGGAGGGAGGGATACGCAGTATTTT.

V is TRBV3-1 and J is TRBJ1-1; perhaps TRBD1 as D (6 bases). The V gene lost 4 bases and the J gene lost 4 bases, with 16 bases spanning the gap. Per the germline V gene, CDR1 is LGHDT and CDR2 is YNNKEL (reference sequence). This CDR3 has 15 residues. The CDR3 protein is CASSPAQGLTTEAFF. The CDR3 DNA sequence: TGTGCCAGCAGCCCCGCCCAGGGGTTGACCACTGAAGCTTTCTTT. The full variable domain, in which reference TRBV3-1 and TRBJ1-1 provide the parts outside the CDR3, is DTAVSQTPKYLVTQMGNDKSIKCEQNLGHDTMYWYKQDSKKFLKIMFSYNNKELIINETVPNRFSPKSPDKAHLNLHINSLELGDSAVYFCASSPAQGLTTEAFFGQGTRLTVV.

This clonotype was detected many times. The chain recombines TRBV12-3 or TRBV12-4 with TRBJ2-6; maybe TRBD1 (6 bases). The V end lost 7 bases, the J end lost 2 bases, and 21 bases lay between the germline ends. This CDR3 is built from 18 residues. The CDR3 sequence: CASNPTVTGFPGANVLTF. The CDR3 DNA follows: TGTGCCAGCAATCCAACAGTTACAGGGTTCCCTGGGGCCAACGTCCTGACTTTC.

This clonotype occurred many times. The chain has TRBV12-3 or TRBV12-4 and TRBJ2-3; D is ambiguous. Trimming took 5 bases from V and 5 from J, leaving 14 bases between them. This CDR3 contains 14 residues. CDR3 bases: TGTGCCAGCAGTCGGGCAGGCTCTGGAGATACGCAGTATTTT. Residues: CASSRAGSGDTQYF.

The chain couples TRBV2 to TRBJ1-5, with 9 bases aligning to TRBD1. The trim removed 3 bases at V and 6 bases at J, leaving 6 bases unmatched. This CDR3 is built from 15 residues. Per the germline V gene, CDR1 is SNHLY and CDR2 is FYNNEI. As DNA, the CDR3 is TGTGCCAGCAGTGATAGGGACAGGGAAGGTCAGCCCCAGCATTTT. This codes for CASSDRDREGQPQHF.

This clonotype was seen at least ten times. The genes are TRBV5-1 and TRBJ2-1, with 7 bases aligning to TRBD2. Germline V gene data show CDR1 as SGHRS and CDR2 as YFSETQ. V trimming: 8 bases; J trimming: 2 bases; junction bases outside the gene matches: 13. The CDR3 loop spans 16 amino acids. The CDR3, as DNA: TGCGCCAGTAGCCCCCCTATAGCGGGTACCTACAATGAGCAGTTCTTC. It specifies CASSPPIAGTYNEQFF.

The gene calls are TRBV3-1 and TRBJ1-2; no firm D call. V gave up 5 bases and J gave up 3 bases, with 16 bases separating them. Per germline, CDR1 LGHDT and CDR2 YNNKEL (reference sequence). The CDR3 runs 15 residues. The CDR3 DNA follows: TGTGCCAGCAGCAAGAAAATGACGTTCCACTATGGCTACACCTTC. This encodes CASSKKMTFHYGYTF.

The table lists this clonotype with many counts. CDR3 in DNA: TGTGCCAGCAGCTACTACACCGGGGAGCTGTTTTTT. It translates to CASSYYTGELFF. The V and J genes are TRBV5-6 and TRBJ2-2; no clear D gene. The CDR3 has 12 amino acids. Germline CDR1 is SGHDT and CDR2 is YYEEEE. V was clipped by 3 bases and J by 3 bases, with 3 bases between them.

This clonotype was seen many times. The chain has TRBV5-1 and TRBJ2-1; D not certain. V was cut by 4 bases and J by 6 bases, with 11 bases left in between. CDR3 length: 13 residues. Germline assignment: CDR1 SGHRS and CDR2 YFSETQ. Here the CDR3 reads CASSVQVSNEQFF. The CDR3 nucleotides read TGCGCCAGCAGCGTTCAGGTGTCCAATGAGCAGTTCTTC. Complete variable domain (other parts from reference TRBV5-1 and TRBJ2-1): KAGVTQTPRYLIKTRGQQVTLSCSPISGHRSVSWYQQTPGQGLQFLFEYFSETQRNKGNFPGRFSGRQFSNSRSEMNVSTLELGDSALYLCASSVQVSNEQFFGPGTRLTVL.

The table lists this clonotype with many counts. The chain links TRBV29-1 to TRBJ2-5, with 8 bases that match TRBD2. CDR3 length equals 15 residues. Germline trimming cut 5 bases from V and 1 base from J; bases unmatched to any gene: 9. Per germline, CDR1 SQVTM and CDR2 ANQGSEA. The CDR3, as DNA: TGCAGCGTTCGAGGGACTAGAAAGGGCCAAGAGACCCAGTACTTC. Protein product: CSVRGTRKGQETQYF.

This clonotype was counted at least ten times. V is TRBV20-1 and J is TRBJ2-5, with TRBD1 matching 7 bases. V was pared by 6 bases and J by 4 bases, with 5 bases of the junction left unmatched. Germline V gene data show CDR1 as DFQATT and CDR2 as SNEGSKA (reference sequence). The CDR3 consists of 12 residues. The CDR3 region is CSATNRGETQYF. CDR3 in DNA: TGCAGTGCAACGAACAGGGGAGAGACCCAGTACTTC.

V and J are TRBV30 and TRBJ2-1, with 11 bases aligning to TRBD2. The CDR3 runs 15 residues. Germline CDR1 GTSNPN, CDR2 SVGIG (reference sequence). Trimming cost V 2 bases and J 2 bases; bases outside gene matches: 2. CDR3 sequence reads: CAWSLAGGAYNEQFF. CDR3 nucleotides: TGTGCCTGGAGTTTAGCGGGAGGGGCCTACAATGAGCAGTTCTTC.

This clonotype was counted only a few times. The V and J genes are TRBV20-1 and TRBJ2-3; the match to TRBD2 covers 10 bases. The CDR3 totals 14 residues. The ends lost 6 bases at V and 0 bases at J; junction bases unmatched: 3. The germline V gene encodes CDR1 DFQATT and CDR2 SNEGSKA (reference sequence). DNA for the CDR3: TGCAGTGCCGGACTAGCGGCCAGCACAGATACGCAGTATTTT. This gives the protein CSAGLAASTDTQYF.

A few counts support this clonotype. The gene calls are TRBV30 and TRBJ2-5, with 7 nucleotides matching TRBD1. Germline CDR1 reads GTSNPN; CDR2 reads SVGIG (reference sequence). The CDR3 runs 13 residues. Trimming cost V 5 bases and J 5 bases; bases outside gene matches: 8. CDR3 residues: CAWAPGTAETQYF. As DNA, the CDR3 is TGTGCCTGGGCCCCCGGGACAGCGGAGACCCAGTACTTC.

There are a few counts of this clonotype. The chain is built from TRBV7-2 and TRBJ2-1; D unresolved. The V end was cut by 0 bases, the J end by 0 bases, with 6 bases between. Germline-derived CDR1 and CDR2 are SGHTA and FQGNSA. This CDR3 is 15 amino acids long. Here the CDR3 reads CASSLAFSSYNEQFF. The CDR3 coding sequence is TGTGCCAGCAGCTTAGCCTTTAGCTCCTACAATGAGCAGTTCTTC.

The table lists this clonotype with a few counts. V gene TRBV3-1 combines with J gene TRBJ2-1; unclear D gene. The CDR3 spans 15 residues. CDR1 LGHDT and CDR2 YNNKEL come from the germline V gene (reference sequence). V was shortened by 0 bases and J by 7 bases, with 13 bases between the two germline ends. In DNA, the CDR3 is TGTGCCAGCAGCCAAGATACCCTACGAGCAAATGAGCAGTTCTTC. Translated: CASSQDTLRANEQFF.

This rearrangement joins TRBV11-3 to TRBJ2-1, with D possibly matching TRBD2 (7 bases). The length of the CDR3 is 15 residues. The germline V and J ends were trimmed by 5 bases and 4 bases, with 15 bases remaining between them. Per the germline V gene, CDR1 is SGHNT and CDR2 is YENEEA. The DNA of the CDR3 is TGTGCCAGCAGCCATGGGGGGGCTGGGTACAATGAGCAGTTCTTC. Protein: CASSHGGAGYNEQFF.

The gene calls are TRBV20-1 and TRBJ2-7; D might be TRBD1 or TRBD2, each matching 5 bases. This CDR3 is 12 amino acids long. V lost 3 bases to trimming and J lost 2 bases, with 8 bases between them. Per the germline V gene, CDR1 is DFQATT and CDR2 is SNEGSKA (reference sequence). CDR3 nucleotides: TGCAGTGCTAGCCAGGGAGCCTACGAGCAGTACTTC. It encodes CSASQGAYEQYF.

This clonotype was seen at least ten times. The chain couples TRBV29-1 to TRBJ2-3; the D gene is possibly TRBD1 (6 bases). V was pared by 7 bases and J by 4 bases, with 18 bases between. Germline V lookup: CDR1 SQVTM, CDR2 ANQGSEA. CDR3 length: 14 residues. CDR3: CSGGQGGSADTQYF. Here the CDR3 DNA reads TGCAGCGGTGGGCAAGGGGGATCGGCAGATACGCAGTATTTT.

This clonotype was seen at least ten times. The CDR3 spells CSAGPGEVEAFF. In DNA form, the CDR3 reads TGCAGTGCTGGCCCTGGTGAAGTTGAAGCTTTCTTT. The genes are TRBV20-1 and TRBJ1-1; unclear D gene. Germline V gives CDR1 DFQATT, CDR2 SNEGSKA (reference sequence). Trimming removed 5 bases from V and 7 bases from J, with 14 bases in between. CDR3 length equals 12 residues.

This clonotype has more than one count but fewer than ten. The chain carries TRBV12-3 or TRBV12-4 and TRBJ1-1; D gene uncertain. V was shortened by 6 bases and J by 4 bases, with 6 bases between the two germline ends. The CDR3 is made up of 11 amino acids. CDR3 nucleotides: TGTGCCAGCAGATTAAGCACTGAAGCTTTCTTT. Its protein is CASRLSTEAFF.

V and J are TRBV7-9 and TRBJ1-1, with a tentative D call TRBD1 (5 bases). Deletions cut 6 bases from V and 1 base from J, with 12 bases between. Germline CDR1 is SEHNR and CDR2 is FQNEAQ (reference sequence). The CDR3 sequence is 14 residues long. CDR3 loop: CASSHWDGNTEAFF. CDR3 sequence (DNA): TGTGCCAGCAGTCATTGGGACGGGAACACTGAAGCTTTCTTT.

The rearrangement joins TRBV6-5 to TRBJ2-2; possible D gene TRBD2, 6 bases. CDR1 and CDR2 from the germline V gene are MNHEY and SVGAGI. The V end lost 6 bases, the J end lost 5 bases, and 19 bases lay between the germline ends. This CDR3 is built from 16 residues. The CDR3 DNA sequence: TGTGCCAGCAGCGCTGTCGGAGGGCCGTTAACCGGGGAGCTGTTTTTT. This encodes CASSAVGGPLTGELFF.

The chain couples TRBV27 to TRBJ1-3; a possible D gene is TRBD1 (6 bases). The CDR3 length is 15 residues. The ends were cut back, 2 bases at V and 4 bases at J, with 12 bases in the middle. Germline CDR1 MNHEY, CDR2 SMNVEV (reference sequence). CDR3 sequence: CASSLVGGPGNTIYF. DNA for the CDR3: TGTGCCAGCAGTTTAGTAGGGGGTCCCGGAAACACCATATATTTT.

This clonotype was detected many times. The V call is TRBV5-1, the J call TRBJ2-1, with TRBD2 matching over 11 bases. J lost 6 bases, V lost 1 base, and 6 bases had no gene match. The germline CDR1 and CDR2 sequences are SGHRS and YFSETQ. The CDR3 spans 16 residues. CDR3 bases: TGCGCCAGCAGCTTGCCGAGACTAGCGGGGTCCAATGAGCAGTTCTTC. As protein: CASSLPRLAGSNEQFF. Full variable domain (missing parts from reference TRBV5-1 and TRBJ2-1): KAGVTQTPRYLIKTRGQQVTLSCSPISGHRSVSWYQQTPGQGLQFLFEYFSETQRNKGNFPGRFSGRQFSNSRSEMNVSTLELGDSALYLCASSLPRLAGSNEQFFGPGTRLTVL.

A word on this clonotype: This clone may be a read error of a much larger clone one base away. The genes are TRBV12-3 or TRBV12-4 and TRBJ1-1; D uncertain. The CDR3 runs to 12 residues. V was shortened by 4 bases and J by 1 base, with 4 bases between the two germline ends. The CDR3 DNA reads TGTGCCAGCAGTTCGTGGAACACTGAAGCTTTCTTT. It specifies CASSSWNTEAFF.

This clonotype came up a few times. J is TRBJ2-5 and V is TRBV25-1, with D possibly being TRBD1 or TRBD2 (5 bases each). The CDR3 is made up of 14 amino acids. V lost 1 base, J lost 4 bases, and 10 bases lay in between. CDR1 MGHDK and CDR2 SYGVNS come from the germline V gene. The CDR3 sequence is CASSEFEGRETQYF. Written as DNA, the CDR3 is TGTGCCAGCAGTGAATTTGAGGGACGAGAGACCCAGTACTTC.

This clonotype was seen more than once but under ten times. The rearrangement links TRBV6-9 to TRBJ2-2; TRBD1 is a possible D gene (6 bases). Germline CDR1 is MNHGY and CDR2 is SVAAGI. The CDR3 extends over 15 amino acids. Deletions cut 5 bases from V and 1 base from J, with 11 bases between. CDR3 sequence reads: CASSKQGQNTGELFF. CDR3 coding DNA: TGTGCCAGCAGTAAACAGGGTCAGAACACCGGGGAGCTGTTTTTT.